This T cell receptor beta chain was profiled in a study of cytomegalovirus exposure and HLA in healthy donors. Regarding the study as a whole: V- and J-gene trimming of TCR beta was linked (in a later analysis) to a missense DCLRE1C variant.

A word on this clone: Its target is unknown.

The V gene's germline CDR1 is SQVTM and CDR2 ANQGSEA. The CDR3 has 12 residues. J lost 6 bases, V lost 6 bases, and 5 bases had no gene match. Primers: 60 Vbeta forward and 13 Jbeta reverse. The protocol was immunoSEQ multiplex PCR, while the TCRdb copy is restricted to in-frame clones and leaves out a portion. Here the sample spans 77,000 or so clones, over 70% being singletons. The chain combines TRBV29-1 with TRBJ1-1, with 9 nucleotides matching TRBD1. The sequence derives from a woman between 40 and 55 years old in good health and CMV-seronegative. Material: PBMCs. CDR3 coding DNA: TGCAGCGTGCATACAGGGGGCGCTGAAGCTTTCTTT. Residues: CSVHTGGAEAFF. Drawing the rest from reference TRBV29-1 and TRBJ1-1, the complete variable domain is SAVISQKPSRDICQRGTSLTIQCQVDSQVTMMFWYRQQPGQSLTLIATANQGSEATYESGFVIDKFPISRPNLTFSTLTVSNMSPEDSSIYLCSVHTGGAEAFFGQGTRLTVV.